What follows are 26 T cell receptor beta chains derived from one specimen sequenced in a study of blood T cell repertoires in COVID-19. Sequencing used immunoSEQ multiplex PCR; TCRdb keeps in-frame clones, though not all of them. The sample has roughly 100,000 clones, around nine tenths seen once. Sequencing used peripheral blood. These receptors were taken from a man aged 45-65 years with active COVID-19.

This sequence joins TRBV5-5 and TRBJ2-1, with TRBD2 matching over 9 bases. The CDR3 is made up of 17 amino acids. CDR1 is SGHKS and CDR2 is YYEKEE in the germline V gene (reference sequence). Germline trimming cut 0 bases from V and 3 bases from J; bases unmatched to any gene: 7. This chain's CDR3 is CASSLVWRGGNYNEQFF. DNA of the CDR3: TGTGCCAGCAGCTTGGTATGGCGGGGGGGTAACTACAATGAGCAGTTCTTC.

The chain recombines TRBV7-8 with TRBJ2-1, with TRBD2 matching 8 bases. The junction had 12 bases not matched to a gene; V was cut back by 5 bases and J by 9 bases. Germline V gene data show CDR1 as SGHVS and CDR2 as FQNEAQ. The CDR3 spans 15 residues. The DNA for the CDR3 is TGTGCCAGCAGCCCAGACGGGGGGGGGTATCGTGAGCAGTTCTTC. Protein: CASSPDGGGYREQFF.

This sequence joins TRBV18 and TRBJ2-7; TRBD2 agrees at 9 bases. The CDR3 is 14 amino acids. J lost 6 bases, V lost 2 bases, and 5 bases had no gene match. In germline, CDR1 is KGHSH, CDR2 LQKENI. The CDR3 here is CASSPYRGGGEQYF. CDR3 DNA sequence: TGTGCCAGCTCACCATACCGCGGGGGGGGCGAGCAGTACTTC.

CDR3 sequence (DNA): TGTGCCAGCAGCGTAGTAGCTACCCTCCTGAGTCCCGGGGAGCTGTTTTTT. Amino acids: CASSVVATLLSPGELFF. The rearrangement uses TRBV9 and TRBJ2-2; D remains unclear. Germline V lookup: CDR1 SGDLS, CDR2 YYNGEE. V was shortened by 0 bases and J by 6 bases, with 18 bases between the two germline ends. The CDR3 is made up of 17 amino acids.

The chain couples TRBV11-2 to TRBJ2-3; D gene ambiguous. The CDR3 has 13 residues. Trimming removed 3 bases at V and 5 bases at J, with 9 bases between. The germline V gene encodes CDR1 SGHAT and CDR2 FQNNGV. The CDR3: CASSLGPQDTQYF. CDR3 nucleotide sequence: TGTGCCAGCAGCTTGGGCCCGCAAGATACGCAGTATTTT. Using reference TRBV11-2 and TRBJ2-3 for the parts outside the CDR3, the full variable domain is EAGVAQSPRYKIIEKRQSVAFWCNPISGHATLYWYQQILGQGPKLLIQFQNNGVVDDSQLPKDRFSAERLKGVDSTLKIQPAKLEDSAVYLCASSLGPQDTQYFGPGTRLTVL.

The gene calls are TRBV29-1 and TRBJ2-7; D gene ambiguous. Germline loops: CDR1 SQVTM, CDR2 ANQGSEA. Trimming stripped 2 bases from V and 0 bases from J, with 8 bases between. The length of the CDR3 is 13 residues. CDR3 residues: CSVEQPSSYEQYF. The DNA of the CDR3 is TGCAGCGTTGAACAACCGAGCTCCTACGAGCAGTACTTC.

This sequence joins TRBV19 and TRBJ2-7, with 7 nucleotides matching TRBD1. This CDR3 is built from 13 residues. The V gene's germline CDR1 is LNHDA and CDR2 SQIVND (reference sequence). With V trimmed by 7 bases and J by 2 bases, 5 bases remained unmatched. CDR3 DNA sequence: TGTGCCAGTACCAACAGGGGAGCCTACGAGCAGTACTTC. It specifies CASTNRGAYEQYF. Variable domain in full (rest from reference TRBV19 and TRBJ2-7): DGGITQSPKYLFRKEGQNVTLSCEQNLNHDAMYWYRQDPGQGLRLIYYSQIVNDFQKGDIAEGYSVSREKKESFPLTVTSAQKNPTAFYLCASTNRGAYEQYFGPGTRLTVT.

V and J are TRBV7-9 and TRBJ2-1; tentatively, D is TRBD2 (6 bases). V gave up 4 bases and J gave up 2 bases, with 9 bases separating them. The CDR3 runs 14 residues. Germline loops: CDR1 SEHNR, CDR2 FQNEAQ (reference sequence). The CDR3 spells CASSWDFAYNEQFF. CDR3 nucleotide sequence: TGTGCCAGCAGCTGGGACTTCGCCTACAATGAGCAGTTCTTC. Variable domain in full (rest from reference TRBV7-9 and TRBJ2-1): DTGVSQNPRHKITKRGQNVTFRCDPISEHNRLYWYRQTLGQGPEFLTYFQNEAQLEKSRLLSDRFSAERPKGSFSTLEIQRTEQGDSAMYLCASSWDFAYNEQFFGPGTRLTVL.

A remark on this clone: This CDR3 is also generated by other DNA sequences in the sample. V gene TRBV9 combines with J gene TRBJ2-7; 11 bases are shared with TRBD1. The J segment lost 3 bases and the V segment lost 0 bases, leaving 2 bases of the junction unmatched. Germline-derived CDR1 and CDR2 are SGDLS and YYNGEE. This CDR3 has 15 residues. The CDR3 DNA reads as TGTGCCAGCAGCGTAGGGACAGGGGGCCTCTACGAGCAGTACTTC. Translating gives CASSVGTGGLYEQYF.

This clone was counted a single time. The gene calls are TRBV9 and TRBJ1-2; 9 bases match TRBD1. V was clipped by 4 bases and J by 5 bases; unmatched bases: 6. CDR1 is SGDLS, CDR2 YYNGEE, per germline. This CDR3 is built from 14 residues. DNA for the CDR3: TGTGCCAGCAGCCCAGCGACAGGGGGGTATGGCTACACCTTC. Translating gives CASSPATGGYGYTF.

The chain joins TRBV13 to TRBJ1-1; 7 bases align to TRBD1. This CDR3 is built from 11 residues. V gave up 5 bases and J gave up 7 bases; unmatched junction bases: 1. Germline CDR1 PRHDT, CDR2 FYEKMQ (reference sequence). The CDR3 DNA reads as TGTGCCAGCAGCAGGGACAGTGAAGCTTTCTTT. This sequence encodes CASSRDSEAFF.

This sequence joins TRBV7-8 and TRBJ1-1; weak D call: TRBD1 (5 bases). CDR1 is SGHVS, CDR2 FQNEAQ, per germline. The CDR3 has 16 amino acids. Trimming stripped 5 bases from V and 6 bases from J, with 22 bases between. The CDR3 region has the DNA TGTGCCAGCAGCCCATTAATTGGGGGGAGTTTCCCTGAAGCTTTCTTT. Translated, it gives CASSPLIGGSFPEAFF. Full variable domain (rest looked up from reference TRBV7-8 and TRBJ1-1): GAGVSQSPRYKVAKRGQDVALRCDPISGHVSLFWYQQALGQGPEFLTYFQNEAQLDKSGLPSDRFFAERPEGSVSTLKIQRTQQEDSAVYLCASSPLIGGSFPEAFFGQGTRLTVV.

The chain joins TRBV19 to TRBJ2-2, with 8 nucleotides matching TRBD1. The CDR3 has 15 amino acids. Trimming took 6 bases from V and 4 from J; bases not matched to a gene: 7. Per the germline V gene, CDR1 is LNHDA and CDR2 is SQIVND (reference sequence). The CDR3 bases are TGTGCCAGTAGACCGACAGGGGCTGGCACCGGGGAGCTGTTTTTT. Translation: CASRPTGAGTGELFF.

The genes are TRBV19 and TRBJ1-2; TRBD1 agrees at 9 bases. The CDR3 spans 13 residues. CDR1 and CDR2 from the germline V gene are LNHDA and SQIVND (reference sequence). V shed 7 bases and J 8 bases; nucleotides not matched to a gene: 8. The CDR3 DNA is TGTGCCAGTACTAACAGGGGGCGCAGGGGCTACACCTTC. Translating it yields CASTNRGRRGYTF.

The V and J genes are TRBV5-4 and TRBJ1-2; TRBD1 might be the D (6 bases). Trimming left V 0 bases short and J 8 bases short, with 20 bases between. Germline values: CDR1 SGHNT, CDR2 YYREEE (reference sequence). This CDR3 is built from 16 residues. The chain's CDR3 is CASSLAGGPPAGGYTF. The CDR3 region has the DNA TGTGCCAGCAGCTTGGCGGGGGGGCCGCCCGCGGGAGGCTACACCTTC.

This clone was observed a handful of times. The J gene is TRBJ1-1, the V gene TRBV7-7, with 12 bases aligning to TRBD1. V gave up 5 bases and J gave up 9 bases; unmatched junction bases: 4. Germline loops: CDR1 SSHAT, CDR2 FNYEAQ (reference sequence). The CDR3 is 13 residues long. As DNA, the CDR3 is TGTGCCAGCAGCGCGGGACAGGGGGCCCAAGCTTTCTTT. This translates into CASSAGQGAQAFF.

This clone appeared a few times. The V gene is TRBV5-4, the J gene TRBJ1-2; D is undetermined. This CDR3 spans 13 amino acids. Germline V lookup: CDR1 SGHNT, CDR2 YYREEE (reference sequence). V was clipped by 0 bases and J by 5 bases, with 8 bases between them. CDR3 sequence reads: CASSLVPQYGYTF. For the CDR3, the DNA is TGTGCCAGCAGCTTGGTCCCCCAGTATGGCTACACCTTC.

This chain joins TRBV19 and TRBJ2-5; perhaps TRBD1 as D (6 bases). CDR1 and CDR2 (germline): LNHDA, SQIVND (reference sequence). The CDR3 sequence is 16 residues long. The V gene lost 4 bases and the J gene lost 5 bases, with 20 bases spanning the gap. CDR3 coding DNA: TGTGCCAGTAGTAAGGGTCAGGGGCCCGTACGGGAGACCCAGTACTTC. Translation gives CASSKGQGPVRETQYF.

This clone appeared a single time. The chain recombines TRBV11-2 with TRBJ2-7, with D perhaps TRBD1 (7 bases). V lost 3 bases, J lost 2 bases, and 14 bases lay in between. CDR1 is SGHAT and CDR2 is FQNNGV in the germline V gene. This CDR3 region has 15 residues. For the CDR3, the DNA is TGTGCCAGCAGCTTTGGCAGGGGGGTAACCTACGAGCAGTACTTC. This codes for CASSFGRGVTYEQYF.

V is TRBV5-1 and J is TRBJ2-1; 10 bases are a match to TRBD2. Trimming took 5 bases from V and 5 from J; bases not matched to a gene: 10. The CDR3 has 16 amino acids. Germline CDR1 reads SGHRS; CDR2 reads YFSETQ. CDR3 DNA: TGCGCCAGCAGGACGATTGGACTAGCGGCCAACAATGAGCAGTTCTTC. Residues: CASRTIGLAANNEQFF.

The chain links TRBV23-1 to TRBJ2-7; D is perhaps TRBD2 (6 bases). TRBV23-1 is recorded as an ORF, its role being uncertain. V dropped 2 bases and J dropped 2 bases, with 10 bases sitting between them. The CDR3 covers 14 residues. DNA for the CDR3: TGCGCCAGCAGTCAAGTGGGGGGAGCCTACGAGCAGTACTTC. Translation gives CASSQVGGAYEQYF.

The chain employs TRBV2 and TRBJ1-6, with D tentatively TRBD1 (5 bases). Per the germline V gene, CDR1 is SNHLY and CDR2 is FYNNEI. V dropped 2 bases and J dropped 10 bases, with 9 bases sitting between them. This CDR3 is 13 amino acids long. CDR3 coding DNA: TGTGCCAGCAGTGAATTCGGGGGATCACCCCTCCACTTT. It encodes CASSEFGGSPLHF.

The chain couples TRBV7-9 to TRBJ2-3; D is unresolved. The CDR3 contains 13 residues. CDR1 is SEHNR, CDR2 FQNEAQ, per germline (reference sequence). Trimming took 3 bases from V and 2 from J, leaving 6 bases between them. The CDR3 protein is CASSFGSTDTQYF. CDR3 nucleotide sequence: TGTGCCAGCAGCTTTGGCTCCACAGATACGCAGTATTTT.

There are a few counts of this clone. J is TRBJ1-6 and V is TRBV10-3; 7 nucleotides align to TRBD1. The germline CDR1 and CDR2 sequences are ENHRY and SYGVKD. The CDR3 sequence is 13 residues long. V lost 7 bases to trimming and J lost 5 bases; unmatched junction nucleotides: 2. The CDR3 region has the DNA TGTGCCATCACGGGACAGAATAATTCACCCCTCCACTTT. It specifies CAITGQNNSPLHF.

This clone was counted a few times. The V call is TRBV29-1, the J call TRBJ2-6; tentatively, D is TRBD2 (6 bases). Germline CDR1 SQVTM, CDR2 ANQGSEA. With 4 bases removed from V and 11 bases from J, the gap between germline ends came to 9 bases. The length of the CDR3 is 11 residues. This chain's CDR3 is CSVVWGDVLTF. The CDR3 nucleotides read TGCAGCGTTGTATGGGGGGACGTCCTGACTTTC.

CDR3 sequence (DNA): TGTGCCAGCAGGTCCGGGGGGCACAATGAGCAGTTCTTC. Its protein is CASRSGGHNEQFF. The chain employs TRBV12-3 or TRBV12-4 and TRBJ2-1; TRBD2 might be the D (7 bases). V lost 6 bases, J lost 5 bases, and 11 bases lay in between. The CDR3 is 13 residues long.